A single sample is the source of the 4 T cell receptor beta chains below, sequenced in a study of T-cell memory formation after mild COVID-19. TCRdb reprocessed the 5' RACE reads via MiXCR and lists one record per CDR3 protein. Among more than 350,000 distinct CDR3 sequences listed, 15% to 20% were seen once. The sequenced sample consisted of PBMCs or a T cell subset sorted from them (not recorded which). These receptors originate from a man aged 18 to 30 who had mild COVID-19 (a few samples of this study predate the infection). Cell type and time point are not known.

V and J are TRBV4-1 and TRBJ1-2; D possibly corresponds to TRBD1 (6 bases). Germline V gives CDR1 MGHRA, CDR2 YSYEKL. The CDR3 loop spans 15 amino acids. V was cut by 4 bases and J by 7 bases, with 19 bases left in between. The CDR3 region has the DNA TGCGCCAGCAGCCGCGGGTCGGGGGGCGCCGGTGGCTACACCTTC. This gives the protein CASSRGSGGAGGYTF.

This chain uses TRBV4-3 with TRBJ2-2, with a tentative D call TRBD1 (6 bases). The V and J ends lost 1 base and 3 bases respectively, with 9 bases between them. This CDR3 comprises 15 residues. Per germline, CDR1 LGHNA and CDR2 YSLEER. The CDR3 DNA is TGCGCCAGCAGCCAAGTCCCAGGGGACACCGGGGAGCTGTTTTTT. The encoded protein is CASSQVPGDTGELFF.

The chain couples TRBV24-1 to TRBJ2-2; 9 positions agree with TRBD1. The CDR3 length is 16 residues. Germline CDR1 is KGHDR and CDR2 is SFDVKD. Trimming took 4 bases from V and 5 from J; bases not matched to a gene: 7. The CDR3 is CATSEAGTGPTGELFF. The CDR3 DNA reads TGTGCCACCAGTGAGGCCGGGACAGGGCCAACCGGGGAGCTGTTTTTT.

The chain employs TRBV5-1 and TRBJ2-1; D is unclear. Trimming took off 4 bases at V and 5 bases at J, with 10 bases between the two ends. Germline CDR1 and CDR2: SGHRS and YFSETQ. This CDR3 is 13 amino acids long. The CDR3 protein is CASSPVSNNEQFF. In nucleotides, the CDR3 is TGCGCCAGCAGCCCCGTAAGCAACAATGAGCAGTTCTTC. The entire variable domain, with the rest obtained from reference TRBV5-1 and TRBJ2-1, is as follows: KAGVTQTPRYLIKTRGQQVTLSCSPISGHRSVSWYQQTPGQGLQFLFEYFSETQRNKGNFPGRFSGRQFSNSRSEMNVSTLELGDSALYLCASSPVSNNEQFFGPGTRLTVL.